A single sample gave rise to the 11 T cell receptor beta chains below, sequenced in a study of blood T cell repertoires in COVID-19. Repertoires were generated with immunoSEQ multiplex PCR, while TCRdb's copy carries only in-frame clones and drops some. Of approximately 200,000 clones in the sample, around 87% were seen once. The specimen sequenced was peripheral blood. The receptor source for this set is a man aged 60-69 years who had recovered from COVID-19.

The chain carries TRBV19 and TRBJ2-7, with D possibly matching TRBD2 (5 bases). This CDR3 comprises 12 residues. V was trimmed by 5 bases and J by 0 bases, leaving 5 bases between them. Germline loops: CDR1 LNHDA, CDR2 SQIVND (reference sequence). Here the CDR3 reads CASSEGSYEQYF. CDR3 coding DNA: TGTGCCAGTAGTGAGGGCTCCTACGAGCAGTACTTC.

The J gene is TRBJ1-4, the V gene TRBV2; a possible D gene is TRBD1 (6 bases). Trimming took 8 bases from V and 0 from J, leaving 10 bases between them. Germline values: CDR1 SNHLY, CDR2 FYNNEI. CDR3 length: 14 residues. CDR3 DNA: TGTGCCAGCGTACAGGGTACAACTAATGAAAAACTGTTTTTT. Translation gives CASVQGTTNEKLFF. Complete variable domain (other parts from reference TRBV2 and TRBJ1-4): EPEVTQTPSHQVTQMGQEVILRCVPISNHLYFYWYRQILGQKVEFLVSFYNNEISEKSEIFDDQFSVERPDGSNFTLKIRSTKLEDSAMYFCASVQGTTNEKLFFGSGTQLSVL.

The genes are TRBV30 and TRBJ1-5; D possibly corresponds to TRBD1 (5 bases). The CDR3 length is 13 residues. The V gene's germline CDR1 is GTSNPN and CDR2 SVGIG (reference sequence). V was cut by 3 bases and J by 6 bases, with 12 bases left in between. CDR3 nucleotide sequence: TGTGCCTGGAGCGTGCGGGGCGGTCAGCCCCAGCATTTT. Its protein product is CAWSVRGGQPQHF.

This chain links TRBV5-6 with TRBJ1-2, with D possibly being TRBD1 (5 bases). Germline V CDR1 and CDR2: SGHDT, YYEEEE. Trimming cost V 0 bases and J 5 bases, with 11 bases left between them. This CDR3 comprises 14 residues. CDR3 loop: CASSLGVGGYGYTF. For the CDR3, the DNA is TGTGCCAGCAGCTTGGGGGTCGGGGGATATGGCTACACCTTC.

The chain combines TRBV19 with TRBJ1-5, with D maybe TRBD1 (5 bases). The CDR3 is 18 residues long. Germline V gene lookup returns CDR1 LNHDA and CDR2 SQIVND (reference sequence). The germline V and J ends were trimmed by 0 bases and 2 bases, with 17 bases remaining between them. CDR3 DNA sequence: TGTGCCAGTAGTATAGATCTTTCGGGGCGGGGTGGCAATCAGCCCCAGCATTTT. Its protein is CASSIDLSGRGGNQPQHF.

The chain has TRBV5-1 and TRBJ1-6; D unresolved. The CDR3 length is 14 residues. Trimming took 8 bases from V and 7 from J, leaving 16 bases between them. The germline V gene encodes CDR1 SGHRS and CDR2 YFSETQ. CDR3: CASQTGETNSPLHF. In nucleotides, the CDR3 is TGCGCCAGTCAGACCGGGGAGACAAATTCACCCCTCCACTTT.

This clone occurred once. The chain employs TRBV10-3 and TRBJ2-7; 9 bases are a match to TRBD2. With 4 bases clipped from V and 5 bases from J, the junction kept 6 bases outside the gene matches. Germline assignment: CDR1 ENHRY and CDR2 SYGVKD. The CDR3 is 14 residues long. CDR3 residues: CAISVRLAVNEQYF. The CDR3 region has the DNA TGTGCCATCAGTGTGCGACTAGCGGTTAACGAGCAGTACTTC.

The genes are TRBV28 and TRBJ1-5, with 7 positions matching TRBD1. V was pared by 6 bases and J by 0 bases, with 14 bases of the junction left unmatched. Germline CDR1 is MDHEN and CDR2 is SYDVKM. This CDR3 comprises 18 residues. The CDR3 DNA is TGTGCCAGCAGCCCAGAGAGGGGGCGACGGTATAGCAATCAGCCCCAGCATTTT. It specifies CASSPERGRRYSNQPQHF.

V and J are TRBV11-3 and TRBJ2-1; D uncertain. CDR1 is SGHNT, CDR2 YENEEA, per germline. Trimming pared 1 base from V and 0 bases from J, leaving 7 bases between. The CDR3 has 15 residues. CDR3 nucleotide sequence: TGTGCCAGCAGCTTAGGACGGAGCTCCTACAATGAGCAGTTCTTC. This sequence encodes CASSLGRSSYNEQFF.

The chain recombines TRBV6-6 with TRBJ1-3, with 7 bases that match TRBD1. V shed 6 bases and J 2 bases; nucleotides not matched to a gene: 4. This CDR3 region has 14 residues. Per the germline V gene, CDR1 is MNHNY and CDR2 is SVGAGI (reference sequence). This chain's CDR3 is CASRMTGTGNTIYF. The CDR3 DNA sequence: TGTGCCAGCAGAATGACAGGGACTGGAAACACCATATATTTT.

The rearrangement joins TRBV15 to TRBJ1-3; the D gene is possibly TRBD1 (5 bases). The germline V and J ends were trimmed by 1 base and 0 bases, with 13 bases remaining between them. The CDR3 runs 17 residues. The V gene's germline CDR1 is LNHNV and CDR2 YYDKDF (reference sequence). In DNA, the CDR3 is TGTGCCACCAGCAGAGTAGGAGCAGGGAACTCTGGAAACACCATATATTTT. It encodes CATSRVGAGNSGNTIYF.